Following are 24 T cell receptor beta chains from one sample sequenced in a study of T cell responses to AZD1222 COVID-19 vaccine (dated by TCRdb to the early 2020s). Interpreted using the paper, the time point label stands for: baseline before first vaccination. What the treatment or condition label conveys for this sample: meningococcal conjugate vaccine given as trial control. Library preparation employed the immunoSEQ multiplex PCR assay. The clones in this table, taken by TCRdb from immuneACCESS, are in-frame only. Not every clone is retained; where verified, under half of the shortfall comes from an unresolved V gene, and the cause of the rest is unknown. Recorded for this sample are 80,000 or so clones; under 95% of them occurred a single time. The ten largest account for less than 5.5% of the sample. The sample consisted of peripheral blood, taken on day 0 of MenACWY control vaccination. The receptors were gathered from an adult in good health.

V gene TRBV6-2 or TRBV6-3 combines with J gene TRBJ1-1; D unresolved. The CDR3 length is 11 residues. Germline values: CDR1 MNHEY, CDR2 SVGEGT. Trimming took off 4 bases at V and 7 bases at J, with 7 bases between the two ends. The CDR3 DNA reads as TGTGCCAGCAGTTTCATACATGAAGCTTTCTTT. It yields the protein CASSFIHEAFF.

The V gene is TRBV5-6, the J gene TRBJ1-4; no firm D call. The CDR3 covers 16 residues. Germline V lookup: CDR1 SGHDT, CDR2 YYEEEE. Trimming took 2 bases from V and 6 from J, leaving 17 bases between them. CDR3 nucleotide sequence: TGTGCCAGCAGCTTATTTCCCAGGCCGGAAGATGAAAAACTGTTTTTT. It codes for CASSLFPRPEDEKLFF.

This sequence joins TRBV5-6 and TRBJ1-2; tentative D call: TRBD1 (6 bases). Germline values: CDR1 SGHDT, CDR2 YYEEEE. The CDR3 totals 13 residues. Trimming removed 2 bases from V and 6 bases from J, with 11 bases in between. The CDR3: CASSFTGKNGYTF. The CDR3 coding sequence is TGTGCCAGCAGCTTTACAGGGAAGAATGGCTACACCTTC.

J is TRBJ2-3 and V is TRBV2, with no clear D. This CDR3 has 16 residues. Germline V CDR1 and CDR2: SNHLY, FYNNEI. Trimming cost V 8 bases and J 0 bases, with 18 bases left between them. CDR3 DNA: TGTGCCAGCTGGGAAGGGTGGTTAACTAGCACAGATACGCAGTATTTT. This codes for CASWEGWLTSTDTQYF.

V and J are TRBV20-1 and TRBJ1-5; D remains unclear. V dropped 3 bases and J dropped 3 bases, with 6 bases sitting between them. Germline-derived CDR1 and CDR2 are DFQATT and SNEGSKA (reference sequence). The CDR3 runs to 12 residues. The CDR3 region is CSASGFNQPQHF. The CDR3 nucleotides are TGCAGTGCTAGTGGTTTCAATCAGCCCCAGCATTTT.

J is TRBJ2-7 and V is TRBV6-5; D gene unclear. The germline CDR1 and CDR2 sequences are MNHEY and SVGAGI. The CDR3 is 16 residues long. Deletions cut 0 bases from V and 6 bases from J, with 18 bases between. The CDR3, as DNA: TGTGCCAGCAGTTACTCGATTCCGGACGGTACCGTCGAGCAGTACTTC. Its translation is CASSYSIPDGTVEQYF.

The chain couples TRBV30 to TRBJ1-3; 10 nucleotides line up with TRBD1. There are 15 residues in the CDR3. V dropped 6 bases and J dropped 2; count of bases not matched to a gene: 7. Germline V gene sequence: CDR1 GTSNPN, CDR2 SVGIG (reference sequence). CDR3 residues: CACGPGTGAGNTIYF. The CDR3 nucleotides read TGTGCCTGTGGACCCGGGACAGGGGCTGGAAACACCATATATTTT.

In its sample, this clone was seen once. V is TRBV29-1 and J is TRBJ1-1; D unclear. Germline lookup yields CDR1 SQVTM and CDR2 ANQGSEA. V was pared by 4 bases and J by 0 bases, with 9 bases between. CDR3 length: 13 residues. The CDR3 DNA reads TGCAGCGTTGTACCCGGTATGAACACTGAAGCTTTCTTT. It codes for CSVVPGMNTEAFF.

The chain couples TRBV7-9 to TRBJ1-2; D may be TRBD1 (5 bases). Per germline, CDR1 SEHNR and CDR2 FQNEAQ (reference sequence). Trimming shortened V by 4 bases and J by 6 bases, and 15 bases separated the two germline ends. The CDR3 loop spans 14 amino acids. The CDR3 reads CASSSPGGGHGYTF. The CDR3 DNA reads as TGTGCCAGCAGCTCCCCTGGGGGAGGCCATGGCTACACCTTC.

The chain couples TRBV9 to TRBJ2-5; weak D call: TRBD2 (6 bases). The germline gives CDR1 SGDLS, CDR2 YYNGEE. Trimming took off 0 bases at V and 5 bases at J, with 11 bases between the two ends. The CDR3 is 14 amino acids. The CDR3 is CASSVGLGRETQYF. CDR3 nucleotides: TGTGCCAGCAGCGTAGGACTAGGCCGGGAGACCCAGTACTTC.

There are a few counts of this clone. This chain links TRBV7-9 with TRBJ1-1; the D is unclear. CDR1 and CDR2 from the germline V gene are SEHNR and FQNEAQ (reference sequence). V was pared by 1 base and J by 5 bases, with 8 bases between. The CDR3 runs to 13 residues. Here the CDR3 DNA reads TGTGCCAGCAGCTTAGGAAGGTGGACTGAAGCTTTCTTT. It yields the protein CASSLGRWTEAFF.

This rearrangement joins TRBV12-3 or TRBV12-4 to TRBJ2-7; D is unclear. The CDR3 spans 11 residues. The germline V and J ends were trimmed by 3 bases and 1 base, with 1 base remaining between them. The CDR3 loop reads CASSFSYEQYF. The CDR3, as DNA: TGTGCCAGCAGTTTTTCCTACGAGCAGTACTTC.

Turning to this clone: This sample includes further DNA sequences coding for the same CDR3. This rearrangement joins TRBV27 to TRBJ1-1; D ambiguous. CDR3 size: 11 residues. Trimming cost V 5 bases and J 4 bases, with 5 bases left between them. Germline lookup yields CDR1 MNHEY and CDR2 SMNVEV (reference sequence). CDR3 nucleotides: TGTGCCAGCAGTCTGGGCACTGAAGCTTTCTTT. As protein: CASSLGTEAFF.

The rearrangement uses TRBV4-3 and TRBJ2-5; the D gene is possibly TRBD1 (7 bases). The CDR3 spans 17 residues. Trimming took 1 base from V and 2 from J, leaving 17 bases between them. Germline lookup yields CDR1 LGHNA and CDR2 YSLEER. The CDR3 DNA follows: TGCGCCAGCAGCCAAGTAGGAGGAGGGGGCCTACAAGAGACCCAGTACTTC. It codes for CASSQVGGGGLQETQYF.

The V gene is TRBV6-5, the J gene TRBJ1-3; TRBD1 matches 7 bases. In germline, CDR1 is MNHEY, CDR2 SVGAGI. CDR3 length: 15 residues. V dropped 5 bases and J dropped 2; count of bases not matched to a gene: 6. The CDR3 reads CASSKTGTAGNTIYF. CDR3 nucleotides: TGTGCCAGCAGTAAAACCGGGACAGCTGGAAACACCATATATTTT.

This chain uses TRBV30 with TRBJ1-5; D remains ambiguous. With 1 base removed from V and 6 bases from J, the gap between germline ends came to 28 bases. Germline loops: CDR1 GTSNPN, CDR2 SVGIG (reference sequence). The CDR3 is 19 amino acids. CDR3 DNA: TGTGCCTGGAGTGACCCTGAAGCTCCACTCGCGGTGGTAGGTCAGCCCCAGCATTTT. This gives the protein CAWSDPEAPLAVVGQPQHF.

J is TRBJ1-2 and V is TRBV4-2; perhaps TRBD1 as D (6 bases). Germline CDR1 LGHNA, CDR2 YNFKEQ. Trimming shortened V by 0 bases and J by 7 bases, and 18 bases separated the two germline ends. This CDR3 comprises 16 residues. The DNA for the CDR3 is TGTGCCAGCAGCCAAGAGATTCAGGGACAAGGGGCTGGCTACACCTTC. Protein: CASSQEIQGQGAGYTF.

The CDR3 loop reads CASSEGLAGVGGYEQYF. The CDR3 bases are TGCGCCAGCAGTGAGGGGTTAGCGGGAGTAGGAGGATACGAGCAGTACTTC. The chain links TRBV10-1 to TRBJ2-7; 9 bases fit TRBD2. From germline, CDR1 is WNHNN and CDR2 SYGVQD (reference sequence). The CDR3 spans 17 residues. The junction had 12 bases not matched to a gene; V was cut back by 2 bases and J by 4 bases.

This chain connects TRBV7-9 to TRBJ1-6; TRBD1 is a possible D gene (6 bases). Trimming stripped 5 bases from V and 7 bases from J, with 18 bases between. The CDR3 contains 16 residues. Germline assignment: CDR1 SEHNR and CDR2 FQNEAQ (reference sequence). CDR3 in amino acids: CASSPLWEGGNSPLHF. The DNA of the CDR3 is TGTGCCAGCAGCCCCTTGTGGGAGGGGGGAAATTCACCCCTCCACTTT.

In its sample, this clone was seen once. CDR3 DNA sequence: TGTGCCAGCAGACAGACAGGGGAAAGGGGATGGACCGGGGAGCTGTTTTTT. Its protein is CASRQTGERGWTGELFF. The V and J genes are TRBV27 and TRBJ2-2; TRBD1 aligns across 8 bases. This CDR3 is built from 17 residues. CDR1 and CDR2 from the germline V gene are MNHEY and SMNVEV (reference sequence). The V gene end was trimmed by 6 bases and the J gene end by 5 bases; junction bases not matched to a gene: 14.

This chain joins TRBV24-1 and TRBJ2-5, with D hard to call. The germline V gene has CDR1 KGHDR and CDR2 SFDVKD. The V gene lost 1 base and the J gene lost 4 bases, with 15 bases spanning the gap. The CDR3 runs 16 residues. The CDR3, as DNA: TGTGCCACCAGTGATTTTTTAAGGAGTTCGGCAGAGACCCAGTACTTC. Translated: CATSDFLRSSAETQYF.

This clone was recorded only once. The rearrangement links TRBV5-8 to TRBJ2-1; D call uncertain. Trimming left V 0 bases short and J 3 bases short, with 1 base between. This CDR3 region has 12 residues. The germline gives CDR1 SGHTS, CDR2 YDEGEE. The CDR3 nucleotides are TGTGCCAGCAGCTTGGACTACAATGAGCAGTTCTTC. As protein: CASSLDYNEQFF.

The chain employs TRBV4-3 and TRBJ2-1; 13 bases are shared with TRBD2. The CDR3 runs 16 residues. The V gene's germline CDR1 is LGHNA and CDR2 YSLEER. The trim removed 1 base at V and 10 bases at J, leaving 7 bases unmatched. CDR3 DNA: TGCGCCAGCAGCCAAGGACTAGCGGGAGGCTATACGGAGCAGTTCTTC. This gives the protein CASSQGLAGGYTEQFF.

This chain uses TRBV7-9 with TRBJ2-7, with 7 bases fitting TRBD1. The V segment lost 1 base and the J segment 6 bases; nucleotides outside the gene matches: 6. Germline V gene sequence: CDR1 SEHNR, CDR2 FQNEAQ (reference sequence). This CDR3 has 14 amino acids. DNA for the CDR3: TGTGCCAGCAGCTTAGTTACAGGGGTGGGCGAGCAGTACTTC. This encodes CASSLVTGVGEQYF.